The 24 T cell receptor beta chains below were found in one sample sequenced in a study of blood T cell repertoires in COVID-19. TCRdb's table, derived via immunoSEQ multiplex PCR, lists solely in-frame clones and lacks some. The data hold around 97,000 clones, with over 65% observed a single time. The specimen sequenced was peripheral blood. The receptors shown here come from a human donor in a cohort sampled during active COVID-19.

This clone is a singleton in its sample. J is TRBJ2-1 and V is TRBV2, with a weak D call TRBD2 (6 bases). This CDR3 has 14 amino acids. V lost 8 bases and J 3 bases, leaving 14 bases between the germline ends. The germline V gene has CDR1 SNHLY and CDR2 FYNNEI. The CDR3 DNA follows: TGTGCCAGCGACCCACCGGGACTCTACAATGAGCAGTTCTTC. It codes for CASDPPGLYNEQFF.

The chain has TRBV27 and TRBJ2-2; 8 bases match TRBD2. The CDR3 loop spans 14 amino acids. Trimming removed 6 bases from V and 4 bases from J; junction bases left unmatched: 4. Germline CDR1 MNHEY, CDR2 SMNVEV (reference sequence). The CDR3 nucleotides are TGTGCCAGCAGGCTAGCGGGTTCCACCGGGGAGCTGTTTTTT. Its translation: CASRLAGSTGELFF.

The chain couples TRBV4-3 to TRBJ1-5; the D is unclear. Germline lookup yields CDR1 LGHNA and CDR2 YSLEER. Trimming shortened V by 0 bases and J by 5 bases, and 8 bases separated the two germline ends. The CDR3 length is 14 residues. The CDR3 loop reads CASSQEGGDQPQHF. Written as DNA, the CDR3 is TGCGCCAGCAGCCAAGAAGGCGGGGATCAGCCCCAGCATTTT.

The chain's CDR3 is CASSLSQGTGNIQYF. In DNA, the CDR3 is TGCGCCAGCAGCCTGTCTCAGGGGACCGGGAACATTCAGTACTTC. This chain connects TRBV5-1 to TRBJ2-4, with D perhaps TRBD1 (6 bases). V was trimmed by 4 bases and J by 7 bases, leaving 18 bases between them. The CDR3 is 15 residues long. Germline-derived CDR1 and CDR2 are SGHRS and YFSETQ.

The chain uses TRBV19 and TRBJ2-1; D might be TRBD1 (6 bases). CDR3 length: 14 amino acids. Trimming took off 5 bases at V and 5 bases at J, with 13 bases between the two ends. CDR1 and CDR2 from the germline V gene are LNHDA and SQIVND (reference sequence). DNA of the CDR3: TGTGCCAGTAGTTTTTATCGGACAGACAATGAGCAGTTCTTC. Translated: CASSFYRTDNEQFF.

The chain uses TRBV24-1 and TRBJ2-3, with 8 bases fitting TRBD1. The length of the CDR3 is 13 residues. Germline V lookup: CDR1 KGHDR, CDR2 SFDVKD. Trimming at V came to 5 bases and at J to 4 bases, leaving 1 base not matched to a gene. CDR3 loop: CATSAGGADTQYF. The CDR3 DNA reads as TGTGCCACCAGTGCAGGGGGCGCAGATACGCAGTATTTT.

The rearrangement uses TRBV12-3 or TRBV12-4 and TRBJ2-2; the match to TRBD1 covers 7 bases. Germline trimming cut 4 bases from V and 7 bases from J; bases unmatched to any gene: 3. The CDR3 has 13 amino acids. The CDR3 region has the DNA TGTGCCAGCAGTTACAGGGGAGTCGGGGAGCTGTTTTTT. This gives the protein CASSYRGVGELFF.

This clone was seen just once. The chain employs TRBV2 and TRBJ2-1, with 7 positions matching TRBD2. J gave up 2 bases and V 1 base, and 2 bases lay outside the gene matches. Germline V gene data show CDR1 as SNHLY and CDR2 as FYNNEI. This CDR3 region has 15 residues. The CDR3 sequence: CASSEGTSTYNEQFF. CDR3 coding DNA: TGTGCCAGCAGTGAAGGGACTAGTACCTACAATGAGCAGTTCTTC.

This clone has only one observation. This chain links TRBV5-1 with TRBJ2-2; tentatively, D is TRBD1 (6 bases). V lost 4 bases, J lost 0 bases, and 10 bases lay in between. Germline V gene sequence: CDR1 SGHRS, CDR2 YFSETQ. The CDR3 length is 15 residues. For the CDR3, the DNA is TGCGCCAGCAGCGAGGGGACAACGAACACCGGGGAGCTGTTTTTT. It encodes CASSEGTTNTGELFF.

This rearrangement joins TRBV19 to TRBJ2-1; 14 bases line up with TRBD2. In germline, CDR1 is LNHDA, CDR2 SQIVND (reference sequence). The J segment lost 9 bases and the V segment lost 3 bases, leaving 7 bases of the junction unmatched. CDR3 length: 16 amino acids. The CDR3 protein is CASSIPGLAGGSEQFF. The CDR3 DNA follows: TGTGCCAGTAGTATCCCCGGACTAGCGGGGGGTAGTGAGCAGTTCTTC.

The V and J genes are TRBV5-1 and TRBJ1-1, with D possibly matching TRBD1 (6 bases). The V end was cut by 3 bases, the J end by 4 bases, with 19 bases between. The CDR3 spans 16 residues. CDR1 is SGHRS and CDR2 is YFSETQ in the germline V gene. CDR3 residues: CASSSLTGTLGTEAFF. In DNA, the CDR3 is TGCGCCAGCAGCTCTTTAACAGGGACCCTAGGCACTGAAGCTTTCTTT.

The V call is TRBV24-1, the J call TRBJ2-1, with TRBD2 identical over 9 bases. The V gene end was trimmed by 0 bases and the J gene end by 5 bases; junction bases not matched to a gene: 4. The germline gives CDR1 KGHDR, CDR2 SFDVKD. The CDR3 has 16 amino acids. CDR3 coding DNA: TGTGCCACCAGTGATTTGTCCCCTAGCGGGGACAATGAGCAGTTCTTC. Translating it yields CATSDLSPSGDNEQFF.

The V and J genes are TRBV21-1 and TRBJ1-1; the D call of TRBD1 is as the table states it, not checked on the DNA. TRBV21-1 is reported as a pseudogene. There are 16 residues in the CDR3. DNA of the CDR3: TGTGCCAGCAGCAAAGTAGTCGGGGACAGGGACACTGAAGCTTTCTTT. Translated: CASSKVVGDRDTEAFF.

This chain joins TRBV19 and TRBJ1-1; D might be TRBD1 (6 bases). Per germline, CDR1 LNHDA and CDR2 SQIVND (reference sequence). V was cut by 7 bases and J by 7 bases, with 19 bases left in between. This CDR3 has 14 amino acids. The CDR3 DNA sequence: TGTGCCAGTAACCAGGGGTGGGGATCTGATGAAGCTTTCTTT. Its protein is CASNQGWGSDEAFF.

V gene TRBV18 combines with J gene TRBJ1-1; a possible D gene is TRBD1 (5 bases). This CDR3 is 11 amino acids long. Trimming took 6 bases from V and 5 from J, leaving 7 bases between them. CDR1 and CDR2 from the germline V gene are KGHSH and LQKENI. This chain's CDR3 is CASSQGTEAFF. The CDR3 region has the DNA TGTGCCAGCTCCCAGGGAACTGAAGCTTTCTTT.

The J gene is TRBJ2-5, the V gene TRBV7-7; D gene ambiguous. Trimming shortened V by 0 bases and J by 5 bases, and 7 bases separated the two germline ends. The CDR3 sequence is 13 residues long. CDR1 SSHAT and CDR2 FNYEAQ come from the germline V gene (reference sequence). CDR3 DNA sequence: TGTGCCAGCAGCTTAGCGGCGGTGGAGACCCAGTACTTC. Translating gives CASSLAAVETQYF.

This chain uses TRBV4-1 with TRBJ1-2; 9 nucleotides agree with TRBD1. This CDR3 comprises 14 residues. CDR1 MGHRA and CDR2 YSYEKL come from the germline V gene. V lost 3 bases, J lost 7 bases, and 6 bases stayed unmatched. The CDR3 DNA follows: TGCGCCAGCAGCCAGTTCGACAGGGGGGGTGGCTACACCTTC. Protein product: CASSQFDRGGGYTF.

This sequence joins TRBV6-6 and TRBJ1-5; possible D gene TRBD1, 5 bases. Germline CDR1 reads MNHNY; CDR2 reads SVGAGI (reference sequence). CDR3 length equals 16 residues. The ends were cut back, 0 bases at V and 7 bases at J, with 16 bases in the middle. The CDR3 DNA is TGTGCCAGCAGTTACTCAGTCTCTGCGGGGGTCCAGCCCCAGCATTTT. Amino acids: CASSYSVSAGVQPQHF.

CDR3 DNA: TGTGCCAGCAGCCCCGACGGACAGGGGGGGACCCAGTACTTC. The encoded protein is CASSPDGQGGTQYF. The chain joins TRBV7-3 to TRBJ2-5, with 10 bases aligning to TRBD1. The CDR3 sequence is 14 residues long. Trimming took 5 bases from V and 7 from J; bases not matched to a gene: 7. The germline gives CDR1 SGHTA, CDR2 FQGTGA.

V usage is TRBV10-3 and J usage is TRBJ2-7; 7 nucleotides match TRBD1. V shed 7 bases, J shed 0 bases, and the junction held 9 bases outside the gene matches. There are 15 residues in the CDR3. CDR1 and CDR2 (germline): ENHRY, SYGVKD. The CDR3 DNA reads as TGTGCCATCACCCGAGGACAGGTCAGCTCCTACGAGCAGTACTTC. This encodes CAITRGQVSSYEQYF.

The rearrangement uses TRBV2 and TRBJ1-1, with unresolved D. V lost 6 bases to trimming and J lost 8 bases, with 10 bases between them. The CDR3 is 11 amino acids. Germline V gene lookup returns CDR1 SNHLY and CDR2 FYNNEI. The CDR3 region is CASSEAREAFF. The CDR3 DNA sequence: TGTGCCAGCAGCGAGGCACGGGAAGCTTTCTTT.

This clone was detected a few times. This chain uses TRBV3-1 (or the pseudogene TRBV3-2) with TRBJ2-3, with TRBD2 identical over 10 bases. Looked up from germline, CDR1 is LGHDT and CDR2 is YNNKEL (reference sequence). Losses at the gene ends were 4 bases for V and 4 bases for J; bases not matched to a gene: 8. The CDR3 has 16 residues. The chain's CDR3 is CASSRLAGGAADTQYF. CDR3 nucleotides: TGTGCCAGCAGCCGGTTAGCGGGGGGCGCCGCAGATACGCAGTATTTT.

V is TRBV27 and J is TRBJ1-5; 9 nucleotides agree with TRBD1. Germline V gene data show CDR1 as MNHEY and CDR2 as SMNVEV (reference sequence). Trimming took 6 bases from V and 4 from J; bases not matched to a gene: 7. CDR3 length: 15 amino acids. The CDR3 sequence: CASSRGQGRNQPQHF. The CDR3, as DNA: TGTGCCAGCAGCCGGGGACAGGGAAGGAATCAGCCCCAGCATTTT.

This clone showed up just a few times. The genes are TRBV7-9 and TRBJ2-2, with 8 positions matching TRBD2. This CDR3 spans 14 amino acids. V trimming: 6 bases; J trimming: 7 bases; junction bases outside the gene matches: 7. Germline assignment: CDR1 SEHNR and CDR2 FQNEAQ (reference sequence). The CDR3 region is CASSPGGAHGELFF. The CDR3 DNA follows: TGTGCCAGCAGTCCCGGGGGGGCCCACGGGGAGCTGTTTTTT. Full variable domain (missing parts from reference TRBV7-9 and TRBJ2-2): DTGVSQNPRHKITKRGQNVTFRCDPISEHNRLYWYRQTLGQGPEFLTYFQNEAQLEKSRLLSDRFSAERPKGSFSTLEIQRTEQGDSAMYLCASSPGGAHGELFFGEGSRLTVL.